The entry that follows covers one T cell receptor beta chain sequence. This sample stems from a study of long-term antiretroviral therapy in people with HIV. CDR1 SGHTA and CDR2 FQGNSA come from the germline V gene. The CDR3 has 15 residues. Trimming took 1 base from V and 8 from J; bases not matched to a gene: 8. An immunoSEQ assay, version v3.0, was performed at survey level. Sequencing used immunoSEQ multiplex PCR; TCRdb keeps in-frame clones, though not all of them. The table lists about 21,000 clones, more than 65% of them singletons. This chain links TRBV7-2 with TRBJ1-2; 9 bases map to TRBD1. Source: unsorted PBMCs, taken at the start of antiretroviral therapy. The receptor was isolated from a man aged 50 or older with HIV. The CDR3 loop reads CASSLVHRGRIGYTF. The CDR3 bases are TGTGCCAGCAGCTTAGTGCACAGGGGGCGCATCGGCTACACCTTC.